Listed below are T cell receptor beta chains from one sample, sequenced in a study of cytomegalovirus exposure and HLA in healthy donors. The method was immunoSEQ multiplex PCR; TCRdb's version includes in-frame clones alone and lacks a portion of them. Among more than 85,000 clones listed, less than 70% were seen once. The specimen was PBMCs. These receptor sequences come from an older woman in good health and CMV-seropositive. Both conserved end residues are part of each CDR3. A D gene is named only where the DNA matches it firmly. Size tells how often a clone was seen (once, few, many) or the class of an expanded clone, and some rows leave it out.

abundance	v_gene	d_gene	j_gene	CDR3nt	CDR3aa
NA	TRBV5-5	NA	TRBJ2-2	TGTGCCAGCAGCCCGGCTACAGGATACACCGGGGAGCTGTTTTTT	CASSPATGYTGELFF
NA	TRBV19	TRBD1	TRBJ1-2	TGTGCCAGTAGACCCACCGGGACAGGGTCGTATGGCTACACCTTC	CASRPTGTGSYGYTF
NA	TRBV30	TRBD1	TRBJ1-1	TGTGCCTGGAGCCCTAGGGGGCTTGGGACTGAAGCTTTCTTT	CAWSPRGLGTEAFF
NA	TRBV19	NA	TRBJ2-6	TGTGCCAGTAGTATAGCTGGTCGGGGGATGCGGACCAACGTCCTGACTTTC	CASSIAGRGMRTNVLTF
once	TRBV7-8	TRBD1	TRBJ1-1	TGTGCCAGCAGCTTAGTGCCCGACAGGGCGGGCACTGAAGCTTTCTTT	CASSLVPDRAGTEAFF
NA	TRBV11-2	TRBD1	TRBJ2-7	TGTGCCAGCAGCTTAGCCCCGACAGGGACCTACGAGCAGTACTTC	CASSLAPTGTYEQYF
once	TRBV6-5	TRBD1	TRBJ2-7	TGTGCCAGCAGTTTCAGGGGGCAGAAGGTCGAGCAGTACTTC	CASSFRGQKVEQYF
few	TRBV25-1	NA	TRBJ1-5	TGTGCCAGCAGTGGGGGCCACAATCAGCCCCAGCATTTT	CASSGGHNQPQHF
NA	TRBV10-2	NA	TRBJ2-6	TGCGCCAGCAGTGAAGAGGCCTCGGGGGCCAACGTCCTGACTTTC	CASSEEASGANVLTF
once	TRBV6-4	TRBD1	TRBJ2-7	TGTGCCAGCAGTGCCCTGACAGGGCTTGGCGAGCAGTACTTC	CASSALTGLGEQYF
NA	TRBV5-1	NA	TRBJ1-4	TGCGCCAGCAATGACGGGGTAGGAAATGAAAAACTGTTTTTT	CASNDGVGNEKLFF
once	TRBV5-8	NA	TRBJ1-5	TGTGCCAGCAGCTTGAGAGGGAGCCTTAGCAATCAGCCCCAGCATTTT	CASSLRGSLSNQPQHF
few	TRBV5-6	TRBD1	TRBJ1-4	TGTGCCAGCAGCGGCACCGGGACAGGGAAACTGTTTTTT	CASSGTGTGKLFF
few	TRBV6-5	TRBD1	TRBJ1-6	TGTGCCAGCAGCTTGGGACAGGGAGGCGGTTCACCCCTCCACTTT	CASSLGQGGGSPLHF
few	TRBV19	TRBD2	TRBJ2-5	TGTGCCAGTAGTCGGGGGGGACTAGCGGGGGGATTTCAAGAGACCCAGTACTTC	CASSRGGLAGGFQETQYF
NA	TRBV6-6	NA	TRBJ1-3	TGTGCCAGCAGCGGCGCGGGGTCCTCTGGAAACACCATATATTTT	CASSGAGSSGNTIYF
NA	TRBV19	NA	TRBJ1-1	TGTGCCAGTAGTAACCCCAGGGCGCCTAACACTGAAGCTTTCTTT	CASSNPRAPNTEAFF
NA	TRBV5-1	TRBD1	TRBJ1-1	TGCGCCAGCAGGGCCGGGACAGTAAACACTGAAGCTTTCTTT	CASRAGTVNTEAFF
few	TRBV7-2	NA	TRBJ2-7	TGTGCCAGCAGCTTAGCTGGGAGTTTCTCCTACGAGCAGTACTTC	CASSLAGSFSYEQYF
NA	TRBV7-6	NA	TRBJ1-5	TGTGCCAGCAGCTTATGGGGGGGCGATCAGCCCCAGCATTTT	CASSLWGGDQPQHF
NA	TRBV7-3	TRBD1	TRBJ1-1	TGTGCCAGCAGCATGGGACAGGGGAGCACTGAAGCTTTCTTT	CASSMGQGSTEAFF
few	TRBV6-1	NA	TRBJ2-6	TGTGCCAGCAGTGATAACTCTGGGGCCAACGTCCTGACTTTC	CASSDNSGANVLTF
NA	TRBV29-1	NA	TRBJ2-7	TGCAGCGTTGTTACCAGGGGAAGCTCCTACGAGCAGTACTTC	CSVVTRGSSYEQYF
NA	TRBV6-5	TRBD2	TRBJ2-2	TGTGCCAGCAGTTCCCTTAGCGGGGGGGCCGTCGGGGAGCTGTTTTTT	CASSSLSGGAVGELFF
NA	TRBV30	NA	TRBJ1-6	TGTGCCTGGAGCGTCTCGGATTCACCCCTCCACTTT	CAWSVSDSPLHF
NA	TRBV4-3	NA	TRBJ1-1	TGCGCCAGCAGCCAAGGCCCCACAGAACCGAACACTGAAGCTTTCTTT	CASSQGPTEPNTEAFF
NA	TRBV7-2	TRBD1	TRBJ1-6	TGTGCCAGCCGATGGACAGGGAAAGGAAATTCACCCCTCCACTTT	CASRWTGKGNSPLHF